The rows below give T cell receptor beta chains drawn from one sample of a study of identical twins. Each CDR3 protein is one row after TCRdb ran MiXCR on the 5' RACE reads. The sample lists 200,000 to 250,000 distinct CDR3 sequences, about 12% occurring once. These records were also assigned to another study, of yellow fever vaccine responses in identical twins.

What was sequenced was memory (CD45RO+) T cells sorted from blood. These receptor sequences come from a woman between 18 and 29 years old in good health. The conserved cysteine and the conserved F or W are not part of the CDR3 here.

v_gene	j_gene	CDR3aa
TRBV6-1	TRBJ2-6	ASRRGTGANVLT
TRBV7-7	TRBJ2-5	ASSLGLGSRGETQY
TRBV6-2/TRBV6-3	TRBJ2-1	ASSYSMRGSDNEQF
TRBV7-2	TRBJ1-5	ASRVTESNQPQH
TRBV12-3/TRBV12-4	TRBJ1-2	ASSPYGGDNYGYT
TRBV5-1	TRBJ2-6	ASSFAGANVLT
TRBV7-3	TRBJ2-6	ASSPDLRGRGANVLT
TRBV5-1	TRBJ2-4	ASSSIPDQNIQY
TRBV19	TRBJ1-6	ASMPDGNSPLH
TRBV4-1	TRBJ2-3	ASSRTGTSGRTDTQY
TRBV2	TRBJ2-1	ASRETGAWEQF
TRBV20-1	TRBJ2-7	SASRDTPSAQY
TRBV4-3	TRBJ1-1	ASSQDPRDTEAF
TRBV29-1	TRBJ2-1	SVVGLAGANEQF
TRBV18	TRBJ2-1	ASSPWGTGFEEQF
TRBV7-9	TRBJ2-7	ASRGNGQQSSYERY
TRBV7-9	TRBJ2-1	ASSPQWNEQF
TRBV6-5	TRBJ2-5	ASSYGVGTKTQY
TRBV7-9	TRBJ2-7	ASSLEQGTGRSYEQY
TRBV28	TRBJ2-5	ASSEKETQY
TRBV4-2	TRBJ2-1	ASSQKGGTSGMDEQF
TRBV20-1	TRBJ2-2	SAPRQGAGTGELF
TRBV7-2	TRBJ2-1	ASSLDYFEQF
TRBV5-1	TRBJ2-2	ASAGTGNTGELF
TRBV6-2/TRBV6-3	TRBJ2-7	ASNPQGIGEEQY
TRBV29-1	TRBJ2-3	SVDSLASGASTDTQY
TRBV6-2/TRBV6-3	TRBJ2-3	ASSFPEQITSGSSPDTQY
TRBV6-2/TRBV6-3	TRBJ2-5	ASSYGPTQY
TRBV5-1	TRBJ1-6	ASSLGALSGSPLH
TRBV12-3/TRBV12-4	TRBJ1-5	ASSPMMGGPQPQH
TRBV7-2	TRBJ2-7	ASSLASGVYEQY
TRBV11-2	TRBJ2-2	ASSPGGVRGTGELF
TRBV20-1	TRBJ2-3	SAPISGGASDTQY
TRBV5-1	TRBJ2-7	ASSLGTLKEQY
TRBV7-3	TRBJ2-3	ASSLRVAGAPGDTQY
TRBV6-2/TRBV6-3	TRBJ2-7	ASSYPKRGYEQY
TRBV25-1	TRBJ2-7	ASKEGSGGEY
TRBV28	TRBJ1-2	ASRLSGLLGYT
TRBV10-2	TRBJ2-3	ASSPLGGFSPDTQY
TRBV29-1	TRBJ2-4	SVETGGTTGIQY
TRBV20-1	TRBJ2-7	SAGGERGAYEQY
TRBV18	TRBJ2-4	ASSPPREEENIQY
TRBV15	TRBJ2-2	ATSTSGTTFTGELF
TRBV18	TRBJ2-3	ASSPTGAGYAQY
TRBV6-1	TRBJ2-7	ASRAGTGTSYEQY
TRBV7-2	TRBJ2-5	ASSLRQGAIQETQY
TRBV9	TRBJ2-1	ASSLDYNEQF
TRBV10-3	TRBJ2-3	AITETSGDTQY
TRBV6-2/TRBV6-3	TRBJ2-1	ASRGGRAAYNEQF
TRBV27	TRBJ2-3	ASSPLHQGAAY
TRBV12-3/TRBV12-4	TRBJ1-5	ASSSDRGQSNQPQH
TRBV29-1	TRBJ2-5	SVHRGPSETQY
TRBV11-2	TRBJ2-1	ASSLDGLGEQF
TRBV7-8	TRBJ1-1	ASSLGGHRVRNTEAF
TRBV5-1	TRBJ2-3	ASSLAGKLAGATDTQY